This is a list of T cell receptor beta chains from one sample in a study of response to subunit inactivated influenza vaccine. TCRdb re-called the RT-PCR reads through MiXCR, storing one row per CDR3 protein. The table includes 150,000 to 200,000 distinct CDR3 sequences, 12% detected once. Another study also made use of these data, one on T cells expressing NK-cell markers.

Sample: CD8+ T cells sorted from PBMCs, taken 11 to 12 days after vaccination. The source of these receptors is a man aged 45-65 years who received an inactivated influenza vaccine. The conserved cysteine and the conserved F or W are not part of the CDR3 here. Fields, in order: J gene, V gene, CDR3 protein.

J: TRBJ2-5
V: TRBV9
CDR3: ASSGDHRGPQETQY

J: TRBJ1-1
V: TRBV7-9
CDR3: ASSPRQGPEAF

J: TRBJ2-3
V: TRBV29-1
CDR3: SVETGATDTQY

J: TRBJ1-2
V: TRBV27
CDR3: ASSVLTGTGPYGYT

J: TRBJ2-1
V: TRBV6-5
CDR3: ASSFAAGENNEQF

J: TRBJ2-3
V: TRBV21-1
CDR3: ASSKVGLSTDTQY

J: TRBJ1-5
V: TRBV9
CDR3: ASSVGRHYQPQH

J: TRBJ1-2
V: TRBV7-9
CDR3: ASSLTGNTNYGYT

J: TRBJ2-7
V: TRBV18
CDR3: ASSPRTGRVQY

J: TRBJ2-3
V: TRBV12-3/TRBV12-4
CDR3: ASSLGPLTDTQY

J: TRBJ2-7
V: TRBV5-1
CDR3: ASSRAGRNEQY

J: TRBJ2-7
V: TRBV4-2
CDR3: ASSQVGAYEQY

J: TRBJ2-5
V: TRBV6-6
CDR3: ASTGDAQETQY

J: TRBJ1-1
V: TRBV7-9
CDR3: ASSLPGQRNTEAF

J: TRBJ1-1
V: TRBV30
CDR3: AWGTGVGTEAF

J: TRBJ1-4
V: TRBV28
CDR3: ASSLWAATNEKLF

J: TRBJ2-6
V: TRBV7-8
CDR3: ASSLAPGGSGANVLT

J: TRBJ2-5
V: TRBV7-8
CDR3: ASRTTNLQETQY

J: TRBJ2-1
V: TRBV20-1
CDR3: SANPILAGMYNEQF

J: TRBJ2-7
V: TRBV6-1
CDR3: ASRGLGGRSSYEQY

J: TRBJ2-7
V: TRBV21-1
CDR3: ASSKHGDNSYEQY

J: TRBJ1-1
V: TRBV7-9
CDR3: ASSLTRTEAF

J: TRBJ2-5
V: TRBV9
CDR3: ASSGQGAAGETQY

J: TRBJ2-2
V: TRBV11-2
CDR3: ASSLDRRTGNTGELF

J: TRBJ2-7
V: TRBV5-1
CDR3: ASSLDLGGWYEQY

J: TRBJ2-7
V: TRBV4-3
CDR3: ASSQDWGGRYEQY

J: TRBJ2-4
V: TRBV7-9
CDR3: ASSPGVKNIQY

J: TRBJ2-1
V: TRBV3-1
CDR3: ASSQTARRERLYNEQF

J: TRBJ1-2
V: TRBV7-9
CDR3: ASSTQVDHGYT

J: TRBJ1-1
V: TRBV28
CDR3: ASSHRGLNTEAF

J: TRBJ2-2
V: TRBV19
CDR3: ASSHSGRALSGELF

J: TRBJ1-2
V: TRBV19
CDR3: ASSNDLDSPYGYT

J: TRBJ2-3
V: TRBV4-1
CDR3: ASSPLGLGKADTQY

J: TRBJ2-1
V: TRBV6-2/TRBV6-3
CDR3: ASRSLGSGDLDEQF

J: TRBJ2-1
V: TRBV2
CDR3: ASSDVEGWVSNEQF

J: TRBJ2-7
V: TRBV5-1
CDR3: ASSYGVNYEQY

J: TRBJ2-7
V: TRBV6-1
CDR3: ASSEEVYEQY

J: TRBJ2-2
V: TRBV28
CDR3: ASSPRESTGELF

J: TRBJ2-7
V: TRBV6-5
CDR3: ASSYSTGAYEQY

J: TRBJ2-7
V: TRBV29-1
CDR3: SVEGASAPWGEQY